This TCR beta chain emerged from a study of spatial heterogeneity in lung cancer. Study details: At a median of roughly two years after resection, follow-up PBMC samples were sequenced when available. Fewer alpha-chain than beta-chain sequences were consistently detected. Study results and caveats: The appearance of ubiquitous expanded tumor TCRs in blood was greater at resection than follow-up.

Every molecule of TCR cDNA had its own unique molecular identifier. TCRdb passed the 5' RACE reads through MiXCR, listing each CDR3 protein once. The sample has around 110,000 distinct CDR3 sequences, 12% seen once. V lost 4 bases, J lost 6 bases, and 1 base stayed unmatched. This CDR3 contains 13 residues. Time point reported: blood at routine non-recurrence follow-up after resection. Material for sequencing was whole RNA from tumor, nontumor lung or frozen PBMC, left unsorted. This clonotype was counted many times. As yet, its antigen is unknown. The sequences come from PBMCs, collected at follow-up. V is TRBV12-3 or TRBV12-4 and J is TRBJ2-7; TRBD2 matches at 12 bases. The sequence was collected from a male donor with early-stage non-small cell lung cancer. The CDR3 is CASSWTSGVEQYF. The CDR3 DNA follows: TGTGCCAGCAGTTGGACTAGCGGGGTCGAGCAGTACTTC.